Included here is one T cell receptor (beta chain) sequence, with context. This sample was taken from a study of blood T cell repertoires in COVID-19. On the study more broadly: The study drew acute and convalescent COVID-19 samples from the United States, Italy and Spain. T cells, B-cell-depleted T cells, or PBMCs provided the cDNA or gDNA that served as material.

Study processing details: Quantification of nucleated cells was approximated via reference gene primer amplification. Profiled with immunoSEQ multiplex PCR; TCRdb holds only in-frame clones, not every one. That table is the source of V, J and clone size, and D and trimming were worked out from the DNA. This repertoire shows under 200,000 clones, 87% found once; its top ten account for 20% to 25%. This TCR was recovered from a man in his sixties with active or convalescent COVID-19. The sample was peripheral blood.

The CDR3 spells CASTISGSGANVLTF. The CDR3 nucleotides are TGCGCCAGCACCATATCGGGCTCTGGGGCCAACGTCCTGACTTTC. V and J are TRBV5-1 and TRBJ2-6; D is undetermined. The CDR3 runs to 15 residues. The V end lost 6 bases, the J end lost 0 bases, and 10 bases lay between the germline ends. The germline V gene encodes CDR1 SGHRS and CDR2 YFSETQ. Combining the CDR3 with reference TRBV5-1 and TRBJ2-6 gives the whole variable domain KAGVTQTPRYLIKTRGQQVTLSCSPISGHRSVSWYQQTPGQGLQFLFEYFSETQRNKGNFPGRFSGRQFSNSRSEMNVSTLELGDSALYLCASTISGSGANVLTFGAGSRLTVL.